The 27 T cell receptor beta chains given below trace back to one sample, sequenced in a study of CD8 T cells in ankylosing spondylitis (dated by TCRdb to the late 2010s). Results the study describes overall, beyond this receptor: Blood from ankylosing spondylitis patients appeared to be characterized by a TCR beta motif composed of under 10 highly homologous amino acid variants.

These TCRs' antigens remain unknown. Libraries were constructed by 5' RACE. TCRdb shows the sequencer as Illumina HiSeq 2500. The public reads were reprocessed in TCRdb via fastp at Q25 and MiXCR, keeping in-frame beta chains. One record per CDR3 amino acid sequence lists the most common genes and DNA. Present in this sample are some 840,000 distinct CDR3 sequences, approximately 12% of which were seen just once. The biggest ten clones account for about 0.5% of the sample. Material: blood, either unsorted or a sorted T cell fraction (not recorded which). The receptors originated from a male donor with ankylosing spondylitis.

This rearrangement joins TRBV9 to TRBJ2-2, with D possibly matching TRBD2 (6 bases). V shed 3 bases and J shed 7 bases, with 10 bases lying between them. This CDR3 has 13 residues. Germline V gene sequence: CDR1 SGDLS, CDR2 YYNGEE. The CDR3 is CASSASVLGELFF. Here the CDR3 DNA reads TGTGCCAGCAGCGCTAGCGTCCTCGGGGAGCTGTTTTTT.

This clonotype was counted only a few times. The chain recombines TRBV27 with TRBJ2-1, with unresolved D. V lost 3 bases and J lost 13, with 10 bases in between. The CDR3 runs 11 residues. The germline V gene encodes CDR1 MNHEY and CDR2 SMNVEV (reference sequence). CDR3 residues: CASSFRTYQFF. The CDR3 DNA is TGTGCCAGCAGTTTTAGGACCTATCAGTTCTTC.

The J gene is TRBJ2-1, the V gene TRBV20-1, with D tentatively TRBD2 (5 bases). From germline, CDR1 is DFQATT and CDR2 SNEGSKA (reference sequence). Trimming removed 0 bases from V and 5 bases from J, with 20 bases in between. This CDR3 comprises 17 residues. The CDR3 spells CSARDLRALFYHNEQFF. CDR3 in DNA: TGCAGTGCTAGAGATTTGAGGGCACTCTTCTACCACAATGAGCAGTTCTTC.

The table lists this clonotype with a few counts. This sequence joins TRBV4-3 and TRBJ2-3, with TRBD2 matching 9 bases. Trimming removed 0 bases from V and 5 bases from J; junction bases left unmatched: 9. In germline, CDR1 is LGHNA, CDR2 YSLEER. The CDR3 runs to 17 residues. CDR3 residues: CASSQELGAGGRDTQYF. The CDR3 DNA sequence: TGCGCCAGCAGCCAAGAATTAGGGGCGGGAGGGAGAGATACGCAGTATTTT.

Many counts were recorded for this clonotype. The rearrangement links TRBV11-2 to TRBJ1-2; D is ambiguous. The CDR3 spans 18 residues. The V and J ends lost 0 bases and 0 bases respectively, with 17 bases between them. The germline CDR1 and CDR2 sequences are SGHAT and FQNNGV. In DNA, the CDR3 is TGTGCCAGCAGCTTAGAACCGCGCAGGTGGAGCACTAACTATGGCTACACCTTC. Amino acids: CASSLEPRRWSTNYGYTF.

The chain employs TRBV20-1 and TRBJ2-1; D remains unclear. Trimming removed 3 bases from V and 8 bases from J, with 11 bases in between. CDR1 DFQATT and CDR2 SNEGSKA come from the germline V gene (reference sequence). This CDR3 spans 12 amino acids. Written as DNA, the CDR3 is TGCAGTGCTAGGAACGGATGGGATGAGCAGTTCTTC. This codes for CSARNGWDEQFF.

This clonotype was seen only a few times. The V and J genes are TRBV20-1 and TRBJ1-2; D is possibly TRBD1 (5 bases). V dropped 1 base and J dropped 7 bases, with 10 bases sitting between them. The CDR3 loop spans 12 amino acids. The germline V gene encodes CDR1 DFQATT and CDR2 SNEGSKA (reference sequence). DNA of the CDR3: TGCAGTGCTAGAGGAGGGGTCGGTGGCTACACCTTC. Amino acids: CSARGGVGGYTF.

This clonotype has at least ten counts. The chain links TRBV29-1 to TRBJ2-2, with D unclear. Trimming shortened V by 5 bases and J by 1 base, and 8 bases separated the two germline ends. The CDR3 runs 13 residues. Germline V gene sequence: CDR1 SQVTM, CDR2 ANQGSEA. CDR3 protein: CSVRSGNTGELFF. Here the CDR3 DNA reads TGCAGCGTTCGATCTGGGAACACCGGGGAGCTGTTTTTT.

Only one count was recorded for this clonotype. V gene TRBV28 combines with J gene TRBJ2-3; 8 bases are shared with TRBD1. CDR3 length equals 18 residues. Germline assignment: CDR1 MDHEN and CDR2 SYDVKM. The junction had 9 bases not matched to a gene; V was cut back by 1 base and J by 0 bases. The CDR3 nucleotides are TGTGCCAGCAGTTTATTCCAACACAGGGGGAGGAGCACAGATACGCAGTATTTT. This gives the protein CASSLFQHRGRSTDTQYF.

This CDR3 reads CASSQSSGSSYEQYF. Written as DNA, the CDR3 is TGTGCCAGCAGCCAATCTAGCGGTAGCTCCTACGAGCAGTACTTC. The chain is built from TRBV9 and TRBJ2-7, with 7 bases that match TRBD2. V lost 4 bases to trimming and J lost 0 bases; unmatched junction nucleotides: 7. The CDR3 is made up of 15 amino acids. Germline V gene lookup returns CDR1 SGDLS and CDR2 YYNGEE.

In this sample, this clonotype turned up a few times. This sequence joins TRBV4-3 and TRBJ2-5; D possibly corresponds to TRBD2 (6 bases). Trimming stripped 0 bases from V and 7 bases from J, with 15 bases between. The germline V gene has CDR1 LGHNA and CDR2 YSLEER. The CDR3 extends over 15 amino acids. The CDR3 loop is CASSQDRASASTQYF. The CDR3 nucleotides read TGCGCCAGCAGCCAAGATCGGGCTAGCGCCTCGACCCAGTACTTC.

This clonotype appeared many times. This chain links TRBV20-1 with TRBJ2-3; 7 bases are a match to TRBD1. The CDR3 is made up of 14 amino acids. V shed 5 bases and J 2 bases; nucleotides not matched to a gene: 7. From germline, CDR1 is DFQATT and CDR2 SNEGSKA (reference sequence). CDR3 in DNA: TGCAGTGCTCCGACAGGGTTCTTCACAGATACGCAGTATTTT. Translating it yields CSAPTGFFTDTQYF.

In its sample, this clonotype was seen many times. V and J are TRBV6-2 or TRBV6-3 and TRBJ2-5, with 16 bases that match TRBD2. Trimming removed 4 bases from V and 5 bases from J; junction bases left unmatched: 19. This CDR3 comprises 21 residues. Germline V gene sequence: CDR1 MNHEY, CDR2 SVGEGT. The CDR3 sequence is CASSSRPGLAGGPVGAETQYF. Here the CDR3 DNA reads TGTGCCAGCAGTTCCCGGCCGGGACTAGCGGGGGGGCCTGTCGGCGCTGAGACCCAGTACTTC.

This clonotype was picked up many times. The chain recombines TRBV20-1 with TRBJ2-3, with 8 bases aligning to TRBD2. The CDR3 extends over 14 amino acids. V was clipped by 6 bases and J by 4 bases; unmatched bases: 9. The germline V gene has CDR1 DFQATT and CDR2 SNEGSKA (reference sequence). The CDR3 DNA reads TGCAGTGCCACGGACGGGACTAGGCCAGATACGCAGTATTTT. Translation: CSATDGTRPDTQYF.

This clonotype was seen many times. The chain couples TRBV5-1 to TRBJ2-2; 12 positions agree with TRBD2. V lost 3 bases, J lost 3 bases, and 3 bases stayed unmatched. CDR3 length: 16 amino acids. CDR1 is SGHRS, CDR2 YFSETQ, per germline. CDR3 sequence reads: CASSSRLAGDTGELFF. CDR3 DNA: TGCGCCAGCAGCTCACGACTAGCGGGAGACACCGGGGAGCTGTTTTTT.

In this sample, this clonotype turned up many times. In DNA form, the CDR3 reads TGCGCCAGCAGCTTGGAGGGACAAGAGACCCAGTACTTC. Protein: CASSLEGQETQYF. The V gene is TRBV5-1, the J gene TRBJ2-5; D is unclear. The length of the CDR3 is 13 residues. Per germline, CDR1 SGHRS and CDR2 YFSETQ. Trimming pared 0 bases from V and 2 bases from J, leaving 5 bases between.

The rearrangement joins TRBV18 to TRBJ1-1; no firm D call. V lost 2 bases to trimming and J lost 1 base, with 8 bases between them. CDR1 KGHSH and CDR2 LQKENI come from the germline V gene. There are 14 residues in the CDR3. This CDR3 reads CASSPVFENTEAFF. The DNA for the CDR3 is TGTGCCAGCTCACCAGTGTTCGAGAACACTGAAGCTTTCTTT.

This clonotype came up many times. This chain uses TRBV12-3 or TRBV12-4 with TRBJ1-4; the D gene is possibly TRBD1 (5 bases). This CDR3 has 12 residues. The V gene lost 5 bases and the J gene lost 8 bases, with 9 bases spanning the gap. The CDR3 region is CASSRQLEKLFF. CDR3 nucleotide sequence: TGTGCCAGCAGTAGACAGTTAGAAAAACTGTTTTTT.

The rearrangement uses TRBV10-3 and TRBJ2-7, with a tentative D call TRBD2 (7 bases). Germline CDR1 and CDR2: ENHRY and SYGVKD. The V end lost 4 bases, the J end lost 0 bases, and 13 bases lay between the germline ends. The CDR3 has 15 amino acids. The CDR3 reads CAISGRGPSSYEQYF. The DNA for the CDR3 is TGTGCCATCAGTGGGCGGGGGCCAAGCTCCTACGAGCAGTACTTC.

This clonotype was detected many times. The CDR3, as DNA: TGCGCCAGCAGCAGGGACGGTAGCAATCAGCCCCAGCATTTT. It is translated as CASSRDGSNQPQHF. The rearrangement joins TRBV5-1 to TRBJ1-5; possible D gene TRBD1, 5 bases. The CDR3 extends over 14 amino acids. The V and J ends lost 4 bases and 0 bases respectively, with 8 bases between them. Germline V gene data show CDR1 as SGHRS and CDR2 as YFSETQ.

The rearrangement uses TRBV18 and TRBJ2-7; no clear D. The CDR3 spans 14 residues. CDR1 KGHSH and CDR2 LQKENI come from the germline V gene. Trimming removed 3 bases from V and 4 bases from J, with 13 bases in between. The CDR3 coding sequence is TGTGCCAGCTCACCGACGACTCTATCGTACGAGCAGTACTTC. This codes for CASSPTTLSYEQYF. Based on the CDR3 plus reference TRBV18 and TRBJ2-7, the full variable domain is NAGVMQNPRHLVRRRGQEARLRCSPMKGHSHVYWYRQLPEEGLKFMVYLQKENIIDESGMPKERFSAEFPKEGPSILRIQQVVRGDSAAYFCASSPTTLSYEQYFGPGTRLTVT.

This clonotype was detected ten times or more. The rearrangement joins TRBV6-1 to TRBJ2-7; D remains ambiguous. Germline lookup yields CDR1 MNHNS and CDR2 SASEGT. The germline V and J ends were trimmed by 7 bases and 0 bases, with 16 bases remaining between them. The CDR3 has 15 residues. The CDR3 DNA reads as TGTGCCAGCATAGTCCACTTGGGTTTCTCCTACGAGCAGTACTTC. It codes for CASIVHLGFSYEQYF.

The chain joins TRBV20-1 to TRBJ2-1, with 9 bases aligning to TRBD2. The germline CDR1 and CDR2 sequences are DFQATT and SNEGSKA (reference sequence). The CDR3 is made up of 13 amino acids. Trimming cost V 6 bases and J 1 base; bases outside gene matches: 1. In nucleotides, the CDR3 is TGCAGTGCGGCGGGGGGGTCCTACAATGAGCAGTTCTTC. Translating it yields CSAAGGSYNEQFF.

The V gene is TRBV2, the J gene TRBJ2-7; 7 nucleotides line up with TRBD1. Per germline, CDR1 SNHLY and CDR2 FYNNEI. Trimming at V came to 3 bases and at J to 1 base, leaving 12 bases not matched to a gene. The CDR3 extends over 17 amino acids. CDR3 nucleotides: TGTGCCAGCAGTGAGGGGGACAGCCAGGACATATCCTACGAGCAGTACTTC. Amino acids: CASSEGDSQDISYEQYF.

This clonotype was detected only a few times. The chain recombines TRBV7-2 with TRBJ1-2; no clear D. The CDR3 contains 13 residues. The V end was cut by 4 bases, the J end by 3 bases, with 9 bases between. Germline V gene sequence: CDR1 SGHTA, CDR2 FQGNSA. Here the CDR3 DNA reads TGTGCCAGCAGCTCGGACGGATACTATGGCTACACCTTC. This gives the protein CASSSDGYYGYTF.

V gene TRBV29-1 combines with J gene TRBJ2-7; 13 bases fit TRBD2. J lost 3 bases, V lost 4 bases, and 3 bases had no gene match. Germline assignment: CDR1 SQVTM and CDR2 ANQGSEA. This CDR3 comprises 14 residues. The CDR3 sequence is CSVARTSGSYEQYF. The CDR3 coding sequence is TGCAGCGTTGCTAGGACTAGCGGGAGCTACGAGCAGTACTTC.

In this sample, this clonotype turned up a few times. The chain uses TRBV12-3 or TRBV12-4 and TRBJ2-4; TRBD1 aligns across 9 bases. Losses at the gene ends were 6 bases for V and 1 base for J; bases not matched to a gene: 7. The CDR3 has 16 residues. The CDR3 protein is CASSLQGAVAKNIQYF. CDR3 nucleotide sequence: TGTGCCAGCAGCCTACAGGGGGCCGTGGCCAAAAACATTCAGTACTTC.